These 25 T cell receptor beta chains came from one sample sequenced in a study of regulatory T cells in long-lasting Graves disease. Building of the TCR beta libraries involved iRepertoire HTBI primers and Arm-PCR of CDR3 regions. TCRdb recomputed calls from the multiplex PCR reads with MiXCR, one row per CDR3 protein. The sample lists 500,000 or so distinct CDR3 sequences, roughly 16% occurring once. Documented time point: newly diagnosed GD, antithyroid drugs for less than 3 months. From RNA extracted from PBMCs, the TCR library was made. In addition, the sample was reused for a study of T cells in Graves' hyperthyroidism and ophthalmopathy.

The material sequenced was peripheral blood mononuclear cells (PBMCs), taken at new diagnosis, from a patient treated with antithyroid drugs. Receptors originate from a woman aged 35-65 years with Graves disease.

The sample holds many counts of this clonotype. This chain joins TRBV5-1 and TRBJ1-1, with 7 bases fitting TRBD1. CDR1 is SGHRS and CDR2 is YFSETQ in the germline V gene. The V and J ends lost 3 bases and 4 bases, in that order; junction bases with no gene match: 15. This CDR3 is 17 amino acids long. The CDR3 DNA reads as TGCGCCAGCAGCTCCTCACCTTGGACAGGCGCGGGCACTGAAGCTTTCTTT. This gives the protein CASSSSPWTGAGTEAFF.

This clonotype has a count of ten or more. The chain links TRBV12-3 or TRBV12-4 to TRBJ2-5; D tentatively reads TRBD1 or TRBD2 (7 bases each). The CDR3 is 15 residues long. Trimming pared 7 bases from V and 2 bases from J, leaving 17 bases between. The CDR3 loop is CASTQGGVQQETQYF. The CDR3 region has the DNA TGTGCCAGCACCCAGGGGGGGGTCCAACAAGAGACCCAGTACTTC.

This clonotype was observed many times. This chain links TRBV12-3 or TRBV12-4 with TRBJ2-3; D call uncertain. Trimming took 7 bases from V and 5 from J, leaving 7 bases between them. This CDR3 has 11 residues. CDR3 loop: CASTLRDTQYF. In nucleotides, the CDR3 is TGTGCCAGCACCCTGAGAGATACGCAGTATTTT.

Concerning this clonotype itself: A much larger clone differs by one base, so this may be a read error. The CDR3 DNA is TGTGCCAGCAGCTTAGATGGATTTACGTCCTATAATTCACCCCTCCGCTTT. Its protein is CASSLDGFTSYNSPLRF. The chain is built from TRBV11-3 and TRBJ1-6; D is ambiguous. Germline values: CDR1 SGHNT, CDR2 YENEEA. This CDR3 comprises 17 residues.

The table lists this clonotype with many counts. This chain links TRBV3-1 with TRBJ1-1, with D unresolved. Deletions cut 4 bases from V and 3 bases from J, with 12 bases between. CDR1 is LGHDT, CDR2 YNNKEL, per germline (reference sequence). This CDR3 is 14 amino acids long. The CDR3 spells CASSPGARDTEAFF. The CDR3 DNA is TGTGCCAGCAGCCCCGGCGCGCGTGACACTGAAGCTTTCTTT.

This chain joins TRBV6-1 and TRBJ1-2; TRBD1 agrees at 10 bases. Germline loops: CDR1 MNHNS, CDR2 SASEGT. The CDR3 sequence is 16 residues long. V dropped 6 bases and J dropped 1; count of bases not matched to a gene: 8. The CDR3 protein is CASRRQGAGVNYGYTF. CDR3 coding DNA: TGTGCCAGCAGAAGACAGGGGGCAGGAGTTAACTATGGCTACACCTTC.

The table lists this clonotype with many counts. The V gene is TRBV6-1, the J gene TRBJ1-2; D remains ambiguous. Germline CDR1 reads MNHNS; CDR2 reads SASEGT. This CDR3 region has 16 residues. Trimming cost V 3 bases and J 5 bases, with 19 bases left between them. The CDR3 protein is CASSERSAQRLYGYTF. The CDR3 DNA is TGTGCCAGCAGTGAGAGGTCAGCCCAACGATTATATGGCTACACCTTC.

On this clonotype: A much larger clone sits a single nucleotide away, making a read error possible. The J gene is TRBJ1-2, the V gene TRBV5-1, with 11 bases lining up with TRBD1. The V gene's germline CDR1 is SGHRS and CDR2 YFSETQ. This CDR3 is 16 amino acids long. CDR3 DNA: TGCGCCAGCAGCCCAGGACAGGGGGCGGATAACTATGGCCACACCTTC. Encoded protein: CASSPGQGADNYGHTF.

This clonotype was recorded at least ten times. The chain links TRBV30 to TRBJ2-3; 7 bases are a match to TRBD1. CDR3 length: 14 amino acids. Germline V gene sequence: CDR1 GTSNPN, CDR2 SVGIG (reference sequence). Trimming at V came to 2 bases and at J to 3 bases, leaving 5 bases not matched to a gene. CDR3 nucleotides: TGTGCCTGGAGTAACAGGGGTCTAACAGATACGCAGTATTTT. It translates to CAWSNRGLTDTQYF.

This clonotype was seen more than once but under ten times. V is TRBV10-3 and J is TRBJ2-5, with a weak D call TRBD2 (5 bases). Trimming took 10 bases from V and 0 from J, leaving 18 bases between them. The CDR3 runs 15 residues. CDR1 is ENHRY and CDR2 is SYGVKD in the germline V gene. The DNA of the CDR3 is TGTGCCACCGGCCGGGATGTAGGTTACCAAGAGACCCAGTACTTC. This encodes CATGRDVGYQETQYF.

The chain is built from TRBV19 and TRBJ2-1; the D gene is possibly TRBD1 (6 bases). The DNA end is a closer match to TRBJ2-3, so the J assignment may be wrong. Germline CDR1 LNHDA, CDR2 SQIVND (reference sequence). The CDR3 is 15 amino acids. The CDR3 reads CASCLTGTSTGWQYF. In DNA, the CDR3 is TGTGCCAGTTGCCTCACCGGGACAAGCACGGGTTGGCAGTATTTT.

The chain joins TRBV11-2 to TRBJ2-1; the D gene is possibly TRBD2 (7 bases). The germline gives CDR1 SGHAT, CDR2 FQNNGV. V was pared by 5 bases and J by 7 bases, with 24 bases between. The CDR3 extends over 17 amino acids. The DNA of the CDR3 is TGTGCCAGCAGCCAAGATGTTGGGGGGGGCCGCTTAAATGAGCAGTTCTTC. Protein product: CASSQDVGGGRLNEQFF.

This clonotype was seen ten or more times. V gene TRBV18 combines with J gene TRBJ2-1; D unresolved. V was trimmed by 5 bases and J by 10 bases, leaving 24 bases between them. CDR1 KGHSH and CDR2 LQKENI come from the germline V gene. This CDR3 is 16 amino acids long. CDR3 amino acids: CASSVRLVVAHPEQFF. The CDR3 DNA reads as TGTGCCAGCTCAGTAAGATTAGTCGTTGCCCACCCAGAGCAGTTCTTC.

The sample holds a few counts of this clonotype. The chain employs TRBV12-3 or TRBV12-4 and TRBJ1-2, with D possibly matching TRBD1 (5 bases). V lost 7 bases and J lost 4, with 16 bases in between. The CDR3 is 14 amino acids. CDR3 region: CASKSAAGRYGYTF. CDR3 nucleotides: TGTGCCAGCAAATCTGCGGCAGGGCGCTATGGCTACACCTTC.

This clonotype was seen ten or more times. This rearrangement joins TRBV30 to TRBJ2-1; TRBD2 matches 8 bases. V shed 0 bases, J shed 8 bases, and the junction held 6 bases outside the gene matches. This CDR3 has 14 amino acids. Per germline, CDR1 GTSNPN and CDR2 SVGIG (reference sequence). CDR3 protein: CAWSVLAGGDEQFF. CDR3 nucleotide sequence: TGTGCCTGGAGTGTATTGGCGGGGGGTGATGAGCAGTTCTTC.

Only a few counts were recorded for this clonotype. The chain joins TRBV4-1 to TRBJ1-1; 8 positions agree with TRBD1. This CDR3 contains 17 residues. J gave up 4 bases and V 1 base, and 11 bases lay outside the gene matches. Per germline, CDR1 MGHRA and CDR2 YSYEKL. The CDR3 region has the DNA TGCGCCAGCAGCCAAGGTCGGCAGGGGGCGCGTGGCACTGAAGCTTTCTTT. Translation gives CASSQGRQGARGTEAFF.

J is TRBJ2-7 and V is TRBV6-2 or TRBV6-3, with D possibly being TRBD1 (6 bases). V was clipped by 5 bases and J by 9 bases, with 17 bases between them. Looked up from germline, CDR1 is MNHEY and CDR2 is SVGEGT. The CDR3 consists of 13 residues. DNA of the CDR3: TGTGCCAGCAGTGAACAGGGTCTGGGGTGGCAGTACTTC. Translation: CASSEQGLGWQYF.

V gene TRBV29-1 combines with J gene TRBJ1-4; D is unclear. Germline V gene sequence: CDR1 SQVTM, CDR2 ANQGSEA. There are 13 residues in the CDR3. V was clipped by 5 bases and J by 0 bases, with 7 bases between them. The CDR3 is CSVSAPTNEKLFF. For the CDR3, the DNA is TGCAGCGTTTCGGCCCCAACTAATGAAAAACTGTTTTTT.

This clonotype was observed many times. This chain links TRBV20-1 with TRBJ2-7, with 7 nucleotides matching TRBD2. Trimming removed 3 bases from V and 2 bases from J; junction bases left unmatched: 4. Germline V lookup: CDR1 DFQATT, CDR2 SNEGSKA (reference sequence). The CDR3 spans 13 residues. This CDR3 reads CSARTSLTYEQYF. The CDR3 coding sequence is TGCAGTGCTAGGACTAGCCTAACCTACGAGCAGTACTTC.

This clonotype came up many times. V gene TRBV12-3 or TRBV12-4 combines with J gene TRBJ2-1; no clear D gene. With 8 bases removed from V and 1 base from J, the gap between germline ends came to 6 bases. The CDR3 spans 12 residues. CDR3 amino acids: CASGLSYNEQFF. CDR3 DNA sequence: TGTGCCAGCGGGCTGTCCTACAATGAGCAGTTCTTC.

This clonotype was detected many times. CDR3 DNA: TGTGCCAGCAGCCCAGGCCGACAGGGCGGGGAGCAGTACTTC. This sequence encodes CASSPGRQGGEQYF. The genes are TRBV3-1 and TRBJ2-7; TRBD1 matches at 7 bases. This CDR3 region has 14 residues. Germline V gives CDR1 LGHDT, CDR2 YNNKEL (reference sequence). V dropped 4 bases and J dropped 7; count of bases not matched to a gene: 10.

This clonotype was recorded at least ten times. V and J are TRBV2 and TRBJ1-2, with D perhaps matching TRBD1 (5 bases). Germline CDR1 SNHLY, CDR2 FYNNEI. The CDR3 runs to 16 residues. V was clipped by 1 base and J by 4 bases, with 16 bases between them. CDR3 nucleotide sequence: TGTGCCAGCAGTGAAGTAGCGGTGACAGTGGGCTATGGCTACACCTTC. Translating gives CASSEVAVTVGYGYTF.

This clonotype appeared many times. V is TRBV11-2 and J is TRBJ2-7, with 8 bases that match TRBD2. Losses at the gene ends were 4 bases for V and 0 bases for J; bases not matched to a gene: 5. The CDR3 extends over 15 amino acids. Germline V CDR1 and CDR2: SGHAT, FQNNGV. The CDR3 DNA reads TGTGCCAGCAGCTCTCAGCGGGGGTACTCCTACGAGCAGTACTTC. Residues: CASSSQRGYSYEQYF.

V and J are TRBV27 and TRBJ1-2; possible D gene TRBD1, 6 bases. Germline V CDR1 and CDR2: MNHEY, SMNVEV (reference sequence). Trimming pared 5 bases from V and 4 bases from J, leaving 14 bases between. The CDR3 consists of 14 residues. CDR3 sequence (DNA): TGTGCCAGCAGTCGACACAGGGAAGGCTATGGCTACACCTTC. This encodes CASSRHREGYGYTF.

This chain connects TRBV15 to TRBJ2-3; D remains unclear. Trimming removed 2 bases from V and 4 bases from J, with 13 bases in between. Germline CDR1 and CDR2: LNHNV and YYDKDF (reference sequence). This CDR3 has 15 amino acids. For the CDR3, the DNA is TGTGCCACCAGCAGAAACTCGGTCGGATCAGATACGCAGTATTTT. This sequence encodes CATSRNSVGSDTQYF.